This TCR beta chain appears in the sequencing data of a study of blood T cell repertoires in COVID-19. Libraries were prepared by immunoSEQ multiplex PCR; TCRdb keeps only in-frame clonotypes and omits some of them. Among 80,000 to 100,000 clones, roughly 79% were seen once, and the ten largest hold 15%. Germline loops: CDR1 SGHRS, CDR2 YFSETQ. J lost 2 bases, V lost 8 bases, and 9 bases had no gene match. The CDR3 runs 14 residues. The J gene is TRBJ2-7, the V gene TRBV5-1; 8 bases align to TRBD1. The clonotype comes from a human donor in a cohort sampled during active COVID-19. Material: peripheral blood. The CDR3 nucleotides are TGCGCCAGTAGACAGGGGATCCGACCCTACGAGCAGTACTTC. Translated: CASRQGIRPYEQYF.